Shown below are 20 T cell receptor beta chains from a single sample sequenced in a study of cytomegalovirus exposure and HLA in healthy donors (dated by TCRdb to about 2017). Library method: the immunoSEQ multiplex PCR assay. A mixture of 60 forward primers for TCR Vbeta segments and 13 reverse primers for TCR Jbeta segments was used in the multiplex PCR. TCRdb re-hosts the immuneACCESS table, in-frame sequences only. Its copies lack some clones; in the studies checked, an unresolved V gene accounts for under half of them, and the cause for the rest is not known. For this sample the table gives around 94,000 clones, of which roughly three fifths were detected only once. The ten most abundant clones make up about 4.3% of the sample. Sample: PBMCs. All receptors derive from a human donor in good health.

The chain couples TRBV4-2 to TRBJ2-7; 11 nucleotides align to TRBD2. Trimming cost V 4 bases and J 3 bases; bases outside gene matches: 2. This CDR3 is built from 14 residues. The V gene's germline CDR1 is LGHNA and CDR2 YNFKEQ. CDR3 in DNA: TGTGCCAGCAGCCCCGGGACTAGCGGCTACGAGCAGTACTTC. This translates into CASSPGTSGYEQYF.

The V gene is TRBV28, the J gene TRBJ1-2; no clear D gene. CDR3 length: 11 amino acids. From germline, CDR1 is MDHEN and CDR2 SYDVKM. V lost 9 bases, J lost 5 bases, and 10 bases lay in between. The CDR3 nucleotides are TGTGCCAGTACCTCCCAGTATGGCTACACCTTC. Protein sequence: CASTSQYGYTF.

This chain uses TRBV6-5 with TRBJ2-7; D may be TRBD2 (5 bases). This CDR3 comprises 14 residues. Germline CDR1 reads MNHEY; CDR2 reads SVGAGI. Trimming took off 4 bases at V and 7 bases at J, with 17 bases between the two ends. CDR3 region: CASSSGTPTTEQYF. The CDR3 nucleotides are TGTGCCAGCAGTTCGGGAACTCCTACGACGGAGCAGTACTTC.

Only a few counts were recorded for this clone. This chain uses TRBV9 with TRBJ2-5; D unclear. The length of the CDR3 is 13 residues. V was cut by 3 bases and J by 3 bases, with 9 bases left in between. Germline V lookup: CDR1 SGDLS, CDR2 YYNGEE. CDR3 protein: CASSDSPEETQYF. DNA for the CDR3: TGTGCCAGCAGCGATAGTCCTGAAGAGACCCAGTACTTC.

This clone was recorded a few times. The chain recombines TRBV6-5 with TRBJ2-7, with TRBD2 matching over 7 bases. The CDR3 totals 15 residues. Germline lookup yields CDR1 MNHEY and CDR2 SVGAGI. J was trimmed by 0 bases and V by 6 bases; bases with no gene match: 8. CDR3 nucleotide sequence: TGTGCCAGCAGCCGTCAGCGGGATCCCTCCTACGAGCAGTACTTC. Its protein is CASSRQRDPSYEQYF.

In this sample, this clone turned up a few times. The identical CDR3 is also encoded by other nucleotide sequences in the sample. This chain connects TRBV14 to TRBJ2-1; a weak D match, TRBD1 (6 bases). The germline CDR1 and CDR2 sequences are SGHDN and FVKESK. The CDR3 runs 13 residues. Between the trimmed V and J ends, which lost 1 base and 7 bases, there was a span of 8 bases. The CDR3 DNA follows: TGTGCCAGCAGCCAAGTAAGGGGGAATGAGCAGTTCTTC. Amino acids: CASSQVRGNEQFF. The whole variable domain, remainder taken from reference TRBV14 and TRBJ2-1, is EAGVTQFPSHSVIEKGQTVTLRCDPISGHDNLYWYRRVMGKEIKFLLHFVKESKQDESGMPNNRFLAERTGGTYSTLKVQPAELEDSGVYFCASSQVRGNEQFFGPGTRLTVL.

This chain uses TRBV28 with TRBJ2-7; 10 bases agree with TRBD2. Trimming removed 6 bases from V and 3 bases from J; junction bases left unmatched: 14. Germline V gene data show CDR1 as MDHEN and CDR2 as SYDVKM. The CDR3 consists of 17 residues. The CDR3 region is CASSYQIAGGPNYEQYF. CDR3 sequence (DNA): TGTGCCAGCAGCTACCAGATAGCGGGAGGTCCTAACTACGAGCAGTACTTC.

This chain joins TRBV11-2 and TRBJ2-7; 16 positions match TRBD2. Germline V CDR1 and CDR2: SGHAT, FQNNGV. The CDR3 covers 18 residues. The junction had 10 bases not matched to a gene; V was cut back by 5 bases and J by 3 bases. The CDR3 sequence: CASSPGTSGRARHYEQYF. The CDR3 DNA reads TGTGCCAGCAGCCCCGGGACTAGCGGGAGGGCCCGTCACTACGAGCAGTACTTC.

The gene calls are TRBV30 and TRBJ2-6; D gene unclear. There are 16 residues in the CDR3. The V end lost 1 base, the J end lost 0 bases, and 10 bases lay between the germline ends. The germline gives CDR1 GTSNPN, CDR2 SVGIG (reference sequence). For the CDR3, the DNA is TGTGCCTGGAGTGCTTATGTAATCTCTGGGGCCAACGTCCTGACTTTC. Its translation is CAWSAYVISGANVLTF.

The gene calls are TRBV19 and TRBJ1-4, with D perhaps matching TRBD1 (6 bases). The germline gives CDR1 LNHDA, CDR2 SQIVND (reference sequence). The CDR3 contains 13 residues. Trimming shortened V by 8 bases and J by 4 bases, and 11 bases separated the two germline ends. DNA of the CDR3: TGTGCCAGTTCCAGACAGGTTAATGAAAAACTGTTTTTT. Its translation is CASSRQVNEKLFF.

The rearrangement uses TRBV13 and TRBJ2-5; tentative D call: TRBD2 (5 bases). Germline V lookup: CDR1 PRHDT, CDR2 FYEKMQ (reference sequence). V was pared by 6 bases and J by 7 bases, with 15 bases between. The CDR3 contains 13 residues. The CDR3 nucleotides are TGTGCCAGCAGTTCCGGACTTTCAGGGACCCAGTACTTC. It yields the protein CASSSGLSGTQYF. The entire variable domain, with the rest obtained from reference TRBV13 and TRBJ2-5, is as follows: AAGVIQSPRHLIKEKRETATLKCYPIPRHDTVYWYQQGPGQDPQFLISFYEKMQSDKGSIPDRFSAQQFSDYHSELNMSSLELGDSALYFCASSSGLSGTQYFGPGTRLLVL.

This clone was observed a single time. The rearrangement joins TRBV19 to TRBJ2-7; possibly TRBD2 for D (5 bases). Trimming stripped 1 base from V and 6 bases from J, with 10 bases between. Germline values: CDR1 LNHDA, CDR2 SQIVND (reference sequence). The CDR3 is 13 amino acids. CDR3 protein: CASSIAGFGEQYF. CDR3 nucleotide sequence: TGTGCCAGTAGTATAGCGGGGTTTGGCGAGCAGTACTTC.

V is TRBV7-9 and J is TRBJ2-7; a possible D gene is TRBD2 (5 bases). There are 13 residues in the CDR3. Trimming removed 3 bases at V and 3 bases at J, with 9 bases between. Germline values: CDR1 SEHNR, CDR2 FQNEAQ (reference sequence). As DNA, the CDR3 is TGTGCCAGCAGCTTTGGGGAGAACTACGAGCAGTACTTC. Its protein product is CASSFGENYEQYF.

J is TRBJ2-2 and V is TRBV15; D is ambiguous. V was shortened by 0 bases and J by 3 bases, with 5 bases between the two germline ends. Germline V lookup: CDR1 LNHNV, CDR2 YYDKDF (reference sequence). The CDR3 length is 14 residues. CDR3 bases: TGTGCCACCAGCAGAGACAGGTACACCGGGGAGCTGTTTTTT. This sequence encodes CATSRDRYTGELFF.

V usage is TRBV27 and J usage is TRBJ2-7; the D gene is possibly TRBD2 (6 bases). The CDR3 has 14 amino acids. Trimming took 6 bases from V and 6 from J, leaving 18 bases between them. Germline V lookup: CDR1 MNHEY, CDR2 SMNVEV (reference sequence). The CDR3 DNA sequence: TGTGCCAGCAGCTCTCCGGGACGGGAGCGCGAGCAGTACTTC. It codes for CASSSPGREREQYF.

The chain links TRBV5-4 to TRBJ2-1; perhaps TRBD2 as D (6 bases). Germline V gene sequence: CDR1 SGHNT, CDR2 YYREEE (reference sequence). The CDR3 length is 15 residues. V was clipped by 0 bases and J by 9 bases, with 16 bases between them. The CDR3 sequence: CASSLVRGNGIEQFF. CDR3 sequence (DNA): TGTGCCAGCAGCTTGGTGCGGGGAAATGGAATTGAGCAGTTCTTC. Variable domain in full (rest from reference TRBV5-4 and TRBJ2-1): ETGVTQSPTHLIKTRGQQVTLRCSSQSGHNTVSWYQQALGQGPQFIFQYYREEENGRGNFPPRFSGLQFPNYSSELNVNALELDDSALYLCASSLVRGNGIEQFFGPGTRLTVL.

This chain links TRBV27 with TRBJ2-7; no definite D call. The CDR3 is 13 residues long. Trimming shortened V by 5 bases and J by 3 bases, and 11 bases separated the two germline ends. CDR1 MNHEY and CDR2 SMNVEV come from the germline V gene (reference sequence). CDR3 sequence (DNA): TGTGCCAGCAGTCCTGGCCATATCTACGAGCAGTACTTC. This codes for CASSPGHIYEQYF.

The CDR3 is CASSGLAGGVDNEQFF. DNA of the CDR3: TGCGCCAGCAGCGGACTAGCGGGAGGTGTGGACAATGAGCAGTTCTTC. V gene TRBV5-1 combines with J gene TRBJ2-1, with 14 bases matching TRBD2. V gave up 4 bases and J gave up 5 bases; unmatched junction bases: 5. The germline V gene encodes CDR1 SGHRS and CDR2 YFSETQ. This CDR3 has 16 residues.

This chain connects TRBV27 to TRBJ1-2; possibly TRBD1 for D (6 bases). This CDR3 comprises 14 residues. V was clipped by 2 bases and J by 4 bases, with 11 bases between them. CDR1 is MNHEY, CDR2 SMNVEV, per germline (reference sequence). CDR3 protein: CASSLDRRTYGYTF. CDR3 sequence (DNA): TGTGCCAGCAGTTTAGACAGGAGGACCTATGGCTACACCTTC.

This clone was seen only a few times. The CDR3 sequence is CASSFDRGPETQYF. CDR3 nucleotide sequence: TGTGCCAGCTCATTTGACAGGGGGCCAGAGACCCAGTACTTC. V usage is TRBV18 and J usage is TRBJ2-5, with 10 bases identical to TRBD1. V was pared by 5 bases and J by 4 bases, with 4 bases of the junction left unmatched. The CDR3 totals 14 residues. Germline CDR1 is KGHSH and CDR2 is LQKENI.